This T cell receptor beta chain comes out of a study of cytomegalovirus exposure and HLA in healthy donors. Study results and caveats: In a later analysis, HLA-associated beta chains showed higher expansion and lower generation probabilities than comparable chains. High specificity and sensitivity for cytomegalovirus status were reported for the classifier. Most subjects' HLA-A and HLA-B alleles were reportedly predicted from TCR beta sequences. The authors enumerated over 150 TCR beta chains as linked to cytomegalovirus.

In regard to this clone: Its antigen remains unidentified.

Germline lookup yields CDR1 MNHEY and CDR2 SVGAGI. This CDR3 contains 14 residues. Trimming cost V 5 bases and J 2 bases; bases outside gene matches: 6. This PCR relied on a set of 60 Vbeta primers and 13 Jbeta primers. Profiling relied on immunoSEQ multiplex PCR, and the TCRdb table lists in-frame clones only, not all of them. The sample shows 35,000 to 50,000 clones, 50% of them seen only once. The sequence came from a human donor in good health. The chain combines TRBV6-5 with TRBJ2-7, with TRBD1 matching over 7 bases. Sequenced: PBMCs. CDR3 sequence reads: CASSRQGFAYEQYF. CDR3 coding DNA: TGTGCCAGCAGTCGACAGGGTTTCGCCTACGAGCAGTACTTC.